This passage covers 4 T cell receptor beta chains from one sample sequenced in a study of beta chain features in type 1 diabetes. Study conclusions and caveats: Among patients with Type 1 diabetes, TCRB CDR3s were moderately but significantly shorter in every one of the four CD4+ subsets.

The authors reverse transcribed all of the isolated RNA, so sequencing captured expressed TCRB transcripts. Profiling relied on immunoSEQ multiplex PCR, and the TCRdb table lists in-frame clones only, not all of them. The sample has tens of thousands of clones; approximately 69% are singletons. These receptors' targets are unknown. Material for sequencing was Tregs from blood. The receptors here all came from a man aged 18 to 35 with type 1 diabetes.

This clone was seen a few times. The chain has TRBV6-1 and TRBJ1-2, with TRBD1 matching 8 bases. V shed 1 base and J 6 bases; nucleotides not matched to a gene: 4. This CDR3 is 14 amino acids long. Germline values: CDR1 MNHNS, CDR2 SASEGT. Here the CDR3 reads CASSEGQGADGYTF. The CDR3 bases are TGTGCCAGCAGTGAAGGGCAGGGGGCGGATGGCTACACCTTC.

The V and J genes are TRBV21-1 and TRBJ2-1; TRBD2, as called in the table, went unchecked against the DNA. TRBV21-1 is assigned pseudogene status. The CDR3 spans 16 residues. The CDR3: CASRPGTSGFYNEQFF. In DNA, the CDR3 is TGTGCCAGCAGACCCGGGACTAGCGGGTTTTACAATGAGCAGTTCTTC.

V is TRBV7-2 and J is TRBJ2-2; perhaps TRBD2 as D (5 bases). V was shortened by 6 bases and J by 0 bases, with 8 bases between the two germline ends. Germline V gene sequence: CDR1 SGHTA, CDR2 FQGNSA. CDR3 length equals 14 residues. The CDR3 region is CASSTDSNTGELFF. CDR3 in DNA: TGTGCCAGCAGTACGGACTCGAACACCGGGGAGCTGTTTTTT.

This clone was observed once. V and J are TRBV6-6 and TRBJ1-1, with a possible D match to TRBD1 (6 bases). Trimming removed 6 bases at V and 1 base at J, with 15 bases between. Germline V gene sequence: CDR1 MNHNY, CDR2 SVGAGI (reference sequence). There are 15 residues in the CDR3. This CDR3 is CASRSTGTQNTEAFF. Written as DNA, the CDR3 is TGTGCCAGCAGGTCCACCGGGACACAGAACACTGAAGCTTTCTTT.